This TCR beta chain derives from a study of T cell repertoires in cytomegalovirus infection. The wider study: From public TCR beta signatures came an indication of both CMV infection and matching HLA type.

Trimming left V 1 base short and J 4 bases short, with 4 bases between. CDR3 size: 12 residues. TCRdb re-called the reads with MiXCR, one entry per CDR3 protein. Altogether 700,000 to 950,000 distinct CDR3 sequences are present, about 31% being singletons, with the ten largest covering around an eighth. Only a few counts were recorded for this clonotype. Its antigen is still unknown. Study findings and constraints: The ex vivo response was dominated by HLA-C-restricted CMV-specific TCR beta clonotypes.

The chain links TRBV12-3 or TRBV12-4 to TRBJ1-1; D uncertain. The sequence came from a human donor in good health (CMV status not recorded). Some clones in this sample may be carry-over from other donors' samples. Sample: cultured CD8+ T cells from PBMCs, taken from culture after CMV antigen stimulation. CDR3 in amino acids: CASSLEVTEAFF. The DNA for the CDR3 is TGTGCCAGCAGTTTAGAGGTCACTGAAGCTTTCTTT.